Only one count was recorded for the clone carrying this T cell receptor (beta chain). The antigen remains undetermined. Germline V CDR1 and CDR2: SGHAT, FQNNGV. V was pared by 5 bases and J by 5 bases, with 8 bases of the junction left unmatched. The CDR3 sequence is 14 residues long. This record comes from a study of cytomegalovirus exposure and HLA in healthy donors. Donors came from a validation cohort of over 100 subjects, distinct from the first 666-subject cohort. Whole-study findings and limits: Reports credit the classifier with highly specific, highly sensitive diagnosis of cytomegalovirus status. The tendency of first-cohort TCR clusters to co-occur in the 100 to 150 validation repertoires emerged from a later analysis.

Assay used: immunoSEQ multiplex PCR; TCRdb lists only in-frame clones, some missing. The sample lists 280,000 or so clones, roughly 90% occurring once. This chain joins TRBV11-2 and TRBJ2-7; TRBD2 aligns across 8 bases. This TCR came from a woman between 18 and 29 years old in good health and CMV-seronegative. Material for sequencing was PBMCs. CDR3 in DNA: TGTGCCAGCAGCCGGACTCACGGGGGGGACGAGCAGTACTTC. Protein sequence: CASSRTHGGDEQYF.